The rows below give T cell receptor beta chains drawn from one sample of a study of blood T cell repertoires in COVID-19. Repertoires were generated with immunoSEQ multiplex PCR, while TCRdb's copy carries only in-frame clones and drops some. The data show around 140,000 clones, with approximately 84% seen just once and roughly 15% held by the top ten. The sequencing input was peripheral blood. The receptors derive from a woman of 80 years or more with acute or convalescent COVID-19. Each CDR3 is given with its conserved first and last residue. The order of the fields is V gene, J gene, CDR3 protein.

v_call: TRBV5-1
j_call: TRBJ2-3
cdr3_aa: CASSLGTSGLSTDTQYF

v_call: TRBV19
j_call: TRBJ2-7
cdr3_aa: CASSNGLAGAYEQYF

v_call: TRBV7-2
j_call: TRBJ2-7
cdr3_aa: CASSPRGPDYEQYF

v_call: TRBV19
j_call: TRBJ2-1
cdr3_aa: CASSIRLAGGLDEQFF

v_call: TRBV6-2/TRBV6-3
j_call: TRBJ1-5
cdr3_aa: CASSSPDRVSNQPQHF

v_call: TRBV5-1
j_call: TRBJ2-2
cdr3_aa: CASSPRTSGGPGELFF

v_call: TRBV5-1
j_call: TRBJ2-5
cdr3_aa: CASSFAGPQETQYF

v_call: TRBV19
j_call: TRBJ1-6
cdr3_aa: CASRIRSSYNSPLHF

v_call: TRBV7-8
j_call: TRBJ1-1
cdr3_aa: CASRKPGQGNTEAFF

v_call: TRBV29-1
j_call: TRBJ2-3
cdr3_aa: CSVGGGTRTDTQYF

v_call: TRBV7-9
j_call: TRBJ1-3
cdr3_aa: CASRLAGDGNTIYF

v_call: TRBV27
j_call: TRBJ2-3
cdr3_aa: CASSLSRTDTQYF

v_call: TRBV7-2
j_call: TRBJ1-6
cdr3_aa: CASRSNRGLSYNSPLHF

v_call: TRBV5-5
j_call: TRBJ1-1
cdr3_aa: CASSLMTANTEAFF

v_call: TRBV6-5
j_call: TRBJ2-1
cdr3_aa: CASSSLTGSYNEQFF

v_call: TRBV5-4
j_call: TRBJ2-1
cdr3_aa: CASSLAGGQGNEQFF